This T cell receptor (beta chain) was observed in a study of T cell responses to AZD1222 COVID-19 vaccine. Across the whole study: Some second doses came at about 4 weeks and others at about 12 weeks; these were pooled. General study findings and limits: The donor cohort was predominantly white British with a female majority, and clonal diversity may have been underestimated. Nearly half of spike-specific TCRs reportedly target variant regions that are unmutated in the B.1.351 and B.1.1.7 variants. The study identified only 6 or 7 AZD1222 recipients as seropositive at baseline.

This CDR3 has 15 residues. CDR1 SGHRS and CDR2 YFSETQ come from the germline V gene. Trimming shortened V by 6 bases and J by 4 bases, and 19 bases separated the two germline ends. Turning to this clone: Its target is unknown.

The protocol was immunoSEQ multiplex PCR, while the TCRdb copy is restricted to in-frame clones and leaves out a portion. The data hold around 120,000 clones, with roughly 87% observed a single time. The chain couples TRBV5-1 to TRBJ2-5; weak D call: TRBD2 (7 bases). The sample was peripheral blood, taken on day 0 of AZD1222 vaccination. This sequence originates from an adult in good health. CDR3 in DNA: TGCGCCAGCACCCCCTTAGGGGGGGGAGGAGAGACCCAGTACTTC. Amino acids: CASTPLGGGGETQYF.